The TCR beta chain described here comes from a study of CD8+ T cells in alopecia areata. For the study at large: Treatment comprised oral tofacitinib, 5 to 10 mg twice daily, in treated patients.

This clone occurred a few times. Investigators isolated RNA and reverse transcribed it into cDNA to act as the sequencing template. Here immunoSEQ multiplex PCR was the method, and the copy in TCRdb shows in-frame clones only, minus some. The data show more than 110,000 clones, with about 60% seen just once and roughly 6.7% held by the top ten. This specimen was CD4+ T cells sorted from blood, taken at week 0. This TCR was recovered from a human donor with alopecia areata.

CDR3 DNA: TGTGCCAGCAGCCCACTCTTCGCTGAAGCTTTCTTT. It is translated as CASSPLFAEAFF. This chain uses TRBV7-9 with TRBJ1-1, with D hard to call. The CDR3 is made up of 12 amino acids. Germline V CDR1 and CDR2: SEHNR, FQNEAQ (reference sequence). V was trimmed by 5 bases and J by 6 bases, leaving 10 bases between them.